This T cell receptor (beta chain) was captured by sequencing in a study of blood T cell repertoires in COVID-19. Study-level background: The origin of the acute and convalescent COVID-19 samples was the United States, Italy and Spain. T cells, B-cell-depleted T cells, or PBMCs supplied cDNA or gDNA.

The V gene lost 0 bases and the J gene lost 1 base, with 6 bases spanning the gap. The CDR3 totals 14 residues. Germline assignment: CDR1 SEHNR and CDR2 FQNEAQ (reference sequence). Source study methods: Nucleated cell number was recorded as an estimate derived from reference gene primer amplification. Profiled with immunoSEQ multiplex PCR; TCRdb holds only in-frame clones, not every one. V and J calls and clone size are copied from that table; D and trimming were computed from the DNA. The sample has over 95,000 clones; more than 70% are singletons. V gene TRBV7-9 combines with J gene TRBJ2-5; no clear D. Sequenced input: peripheral blood. This TCR was recovered from a woman in her 70s who had recovered from COVID-19. CDR3 DNA sequence: TGTGCCAGCAGCTTAGCGGGCTCCCAAGAGACCCAGTACTTC. This encodes CASSLAGSQETQYF.